The 25 T cell receptor beta chains in this list originate from one sample, sequenced in a study of Ad26.COV2.S vaccination and SARS-CoV-2 variants. Regarding treatment: around 19 received Ad26.COV2.S at low or high dose, single or two shots; about five received placebo; per-sample allocation not given. Samples analyzed were those drawn on day 63 after the first vaccine or placebo injection. Sequencing was performed with immunoSEQ multiplex PCR; in TCRdb, only in-frame clones are kept and a portion is missing. The sample lists 350,000 to 500,000 clones, 90% occurring once. Sequencing used peripheral blood, obtained in a trial of Ad26.COV2.S vaccine versus placebo. These receptor sequences come from a person between 18 and 65 years old who received the Ad26.COV2.S COVID-19 vaccine or a placebo.

CDR3 sequence: CASSAYPWDSQSGNTIYF. In nucleotides, the CDR3 is TGTGCCAGCAGCGCGTATCCCTGGGACAGCCAGTCTGGAAACACCATATATTTT. The rearrangement uses TRBV9 and TRBJ1-3, with 7 bases aligning to TRBD1. The ends lost 3 bases at V and 1 base at J; junction bases unmatched: 13. The CDR3 has 18 amino acids. Germline CDR1 is SGDLS and CDR2 is YYNGEE. The whole variable domain, remainder taken from reference TRBV9 and TRBJ1-3, is DSGVTQTPKHLITATGQRVTLRCSPRSGDLSVYWYQQSLDQGLQFLIQYYNGEERAKGNILERFSAQQFPDLHSELNLSSLELGDSALYFCASSAYPWDSQSGNTIYFGEGSWLTVV.

The chain joins TRBV29-1 to TRBJ2-3, with D possibly matching TRBD2 (5 bases). This CDR3 has 14 residues. Germline loops: CDR1 SQVTM, CDR2 ANQGSEA. The ends were cut back, 0 bases at V and 2 bases at J, with 9 bases in the middle. The CDR3 here is CSVEDRGTTDTQYF. CDR3 DNA: TGCAGCGTTGAAGATCGGGGAACCACAGATACGCAGTATTTT.

The V call is TRBV5-1, the J call TRBJ2-1, with 7 bases aligning to TRBD1. The CDR3 is 15 residues long. Germline V gene data show CDR1 as SGHRS and CDR2 as YFSETQ. V was clipped by 4 bases and J by 6 bases; unmatched bases: 10. CDR3 sequence reads: CASSRRTRDSNEQFF. CDR3 in DNA: TGCGCCAGCAGCAGAAGAACCCGGGACAGCAATGAGCAGTTCTTC.

V usage is TRBV5-1 and J usage is TRBJ2-2, with 7 bases identical to TRBD2. V was pared by 2 bases and J by 3 bases, with 7 bases of the junction left unmatched. The length of the CDR3 is 16 residues. CDR1 and CDR2 (germline): SGHRS, YFSETQ. Here the CDR3 DNA reads TGCGCCAGCAGCTTTGGTGTTCGGGAGGACACCGGGGAGCTGTTTTTT. Its protein product is CASSFGVREDTGELFF.

Points on this clone: An end of the junction does not agree with germline; a read error may underlie this. The V and J genes are TRBV3-1 (or the pseudogene TRBV3-2) and TRBJ2-2, with D unclear. Germline assignment: CDR1 LGHDT and CDR2 YNNKEL (reference sequence). CDR3 length: 14 amino acids. CDR3 bases: TGTGCCAGCAGCCAAGCTTCGAATACCGGGGAGCTGTTTTTT. It yields the protein CASSQASNTGELFF.

This sequence joins TRBV24-1 and TRBJ2-2, with D uncertain. V was pared by 6 bases and J by 6 bases, with 4 bases between. CDR1 and CDR2 from the germline V gene are KGHDR and SFDVKD. The CDR3 is made up of 11 amino acids. CDR3 amino acids: CATSFSGELFF. The CDR3 nucleotides read TGTGCCACCAGTTTCTCCGGGGAGCTGTTTTTT.

In DNA form, the CDR3 reads TGTGCCAGCAGCCCAGGGTTGACTAGACAGTTCTTC. Residues: CASSPGLTRQFF. The V and J genes are TRBV7-2 and TRBJ2-1, with D tentatively TRBD2 (6 bases). The CDR3 loop spans 12 amino acids. The V gene lost 5 bases and the J gene lost 13 bases, with 15 bases spanning the gap. Looked up from germline, CDR1 is SGHTA and CDR2 is FQGNSA. The full variable domain, its missing parts supplied by reference TRBV7-2 and TRBJ2-1, is GAGVSQSPSNKVTEKGKDVELRCDPISGHTALYWYRQSLGQGLEFLIYFQGNSAPDKSGLPSDRFSAERTGGSVSTLTIQRTQQEDSAVYLCASSPGLTRQFFGPGTRLTVL.

The table lists this clone with a count of one. The V gene is TRBV30, the J gene TRBJ1-3, with D hard to call. V lost 0 bases, J lost 0 bases, and 6 bases lay in between. The CDR3 is 14 amino acids. Germline V CDR1 and CDR2: GTSNPN, SVGIG (reference sequence). The CDR3 protein is CAWSVSLSGNTIYF. In DNA form, the CDR3 reads TGTGCCTGGAGTGTAAGTCTCTCTGGAAACACCATATATTTT. The complete variable domain, with remaining parts taken from reference TRBV30 and TRBJ1-3, reads SQTIHQWPATLVQPVGSPLSLECTVEGTSNPNLYWYRQAAGRGLQLLFYSVGIGQISSEVPQNLSASRPQDRQFILSSKKLLLSDSGFYLCAWSVSLSGNTIYFGEGSWLTVV.

The V and J genes are TRBV10-3 and TRBJ2-1; the match to TRBD1 covers 7 bases. The CDR3 is 14 residues long. Germline V CDR1 and CDR2: ENHRY, SYGVKD. V shed 5 bases and J 5 bases; nucleotides not matched to a gene: 6. CDR3 protein: CAISYRDRDNEQFF. In nucleotides, the CDR3 is TGTGCCATCAGTTACCGGGACAGAGACAATGAGCAGTTCTTC.

V usage is TRBV5-6 and J usage is TRBJ2-3; TRBD1 is a possible D gene (6 bases). V was cut by 1 base and J by 2 bases, with 8 bases left in between. CDR3 length: 14 residues. Germline values: CDR1 SGHDT, CDR2 YYEEEE. The CDR3 sequence: CASSLTGNTDTQYF. In nucleotides, the CDR3 is TGTGCCAGCAGCTTGACAGGGAACACAGATACGCAGTATTTT.

This chain connects TRBV2 to TRBJ2-5; D is possibly TRBD2 (6 bases). The V end was cut by 10 bases, the J end by 5 bases, with 17 bases between. Germline CDR1 SNHLY, CDR2 FYNNEI. The CDR3 runs 13 residues. The CDR3, as DNA: TGTGCCATCTTTGGGGAGGATGGTGAGACCCAGTACTTC. It specifies CAIFGEDGETQYF.

The chain is built from TRBV27 and TRBJ2-3, with 11 bases fitting TRBD2. The CDR3 runs 16 residues. Looked up from germline, CDR1 is MNHEY and CDR2 is SMNVEV (reference sequence). V dropped 5 bases and J dropped 5; count of bases not matched to a gene: 9. For the CDR3, the DNA is TGTGCCAGCAGTACTTTAGCGGGAGGGCCCGTAGATACGCAGTATTTT. The encoded protein is CASSTLAGGPVDTQYF.

V is TRBV10-3 and J is TRBJ2-4, with D perhaps assigned TRBD1 or TRBD2 (6 bases each). CDR1 is ENHRY, CDR2 SYGVKD, per germline. V lost 0 bases and J lost 0, with 18 bases in between. The CDR3 is 19 residues long. CDR3 protein: CAISESGGRSDRAKNIQYF. The CDR3 coding sequence is TGTGCCATCAGTGAGTCTGGGGGGCGTTCGGATCGAGCCAAAAACATTCAGTACTTC.

The chain couples TRBV5-4 to TRBJ2-7, with 8 bases identical to TRBD1. The CDR3 has 15 residues. J was trimmed by 1 base and V by 4 bases; bases with no gene match: 7. Germline V gives CDR1 SGHNT, CDR2 YYREEE (reference sequence). Here the CDR3 DNA reads TGTGCCAGCAGCGTGAGCAGGGGGCGATCCTACGAGCAGTACTTC. This gives the protein CASSVSRGRSYEQYF.

V and J are TRBV9 and TRBJ1-6, with TRBD1 identical over 9 bases. Germline CDR1 SGDLS, CDR2 YYNGEE. V lost 2 bases and J lost 10; bases outside the gene matches: 4. The CDR3 loop spans 14 amino acids. The CDR3 nucleotides are TGTGCCAGCAGCGTGGGACAGGGCCCCTCACCCCTCCACTTT. This translates into CASSVGQGPSPLHF.

The chain links TRBV19 to TRBJ1-1; 7 nucleotides agree with TRBD1. The CDR3 has 15 residues. V gave up 5 bases and J gave up 1 base; unmatched junction bases: 7. Germline CDR1 is LNHDA and CDR2 is SQIVND (reference sequence). The CDR3 region is CASSASGTANTEAFF. The CDR3 DNA is TGTGCCAGTAGTGCGTCCGGGACAGCGAACACTGAAGCTTTCTTT. Full variable domain (remainder filled in from reference TRBV19 and TRBJ1-1): DGGITQSPKYLFRKEGQNVTLSCEQNLNHDAMYWYRQDPGQGLRLIYYSQIVNDFQKGDIAEGYSVSREKKESFPLTVTSAQKNPTAFYLCASSASGTANTEAFFGQGTRLTVV.

The J gene is TRBJ1-2, the V gene TRBV5-1; D is unclear. The CDR3 covers 13 residues. Between the trimmed V and J ends, which lost 1 base and 6 bases, there was a span of 10 bases. The germline V gene has CDR1 SGHRS and CDR2 YFSETQ. This CDR3 reads CASSLPGIDGYTF. Written as DNA, the CDR3 is TGCGCCAGCAGCTTGCCAGGTATTGATGGCTACACCTTC.

The genes are TRBV6-2 or TRBV6-3 and TRBJ1-2; 7 bases match TRBD1. With V trimmed by 2 bases and J by 3 bases, 6 bases remained unmatched. CDR1 is MNHEY and CDR2 is SVGEGT in the germline V gene. This CDR3 has 15 amino acids. Here the CDR3 DNA reads TGTGCCAGCAGTTACCGGGACAGCCTTTACTATGGCTACACCTTC. Protein product: CASSYRDSLYYGYTF.

Only a few counts were recorded for this clone. The chain employs TRBV9 and TRBJ2-2, with 9 bases fitting TRBD1. Trimming removed 3 bases from V and 5 bases from J; junction bases left unmatched: 5. CDR1 is SGDLS and CDR2 is YYNGEE in the germline V gene. CDR3 length equals 15 residues. CDR3 region: CASSAGTGLTGELFF. The CDR3 DNA follows: TGTGCCAGCAGCGCGGGGACAGGGTTAACCGGGGAGCTGTTTTTT.

V gene TRBV9 combines with J gene TRBJ1-1; no definite D call. This CDR3 contains 15 residues. From germline, CDR1 is SGDLS and CDR2 YYNGEE. The germline V and J ends were trimmed by 0 bases and 0 bases, with 9 bases remaining between them. CDR3 nucleotide sequence: TGTGCCAGCAGCGTAGTACCGGGAATGAACACTGAAGCTTTCTTT. This translates into CASSVVPGMNTEAFF.

The chain couples TRBV7-8 to TRBJ1-2, with a weak D call TRBD1 (5 bases). CDR1 and CDR2 (germline): SGHVS, FQNEAQ. The V end was cut by 1 base, the J end by 4 bases, with 13 bases between. This CDR3 has 15 amino acids. The CDR3: CASSLVAGPSYGYTF. The CDR3 nucleotides are TGTGCCAGCAGCTTAGTCGCGGGGCCCTCCTATGGCTACACCTTC.

The genes are TRBV27 and TRBJ1-2; D may be TRBD1 (5 bases). The CDR3 contains 17 residues. V was trimmed by 4 bases and J by 5 bases, leaving 23 bases between them. Germline CDR1 is MNHEY and CDR2 is SMNVEV (reference sequence). DNA for the CDR3: TGTGCCAGCAGTTCCCTTTTAGAAGGGGCCATATCATATGGCTACACCTTC. Translating gives CASSSLLEGAISYGYTF.

The chain recombines TRBV4-1 with TRBJ1-2, with D uncertain. CDR3 length equals 15 residues. CDR1 is MGHRA and CDR2 is YSYEKL in the germline V gene. Deletions cut 0 bases from V and 4 bases from J, with 12 bases between. As DNA, the CDR3 is TGCGCCAGCAGCCAAGAAAGGGCCTGGGGCTATGGCTACACCTTC. This translates into CASSQERAWGYGYTF.

The chain recombines TRBV11-2 with TRBJ2-7, with 7 bases fitting TRBD2. With V trimmed by 4 bases and J by 5 bases, 11 bases remained unmatched. The CDR3 is made up of 15 amino acids. Germline assignment: CDR1 SGHAT and CDR2 FQNNGV. The CDR3 here is CASSSPTSTSNEQYF. CDR3 DNA sequence: TGTGCCAGCAGCTCCCCGACTAGCACAAGCAACGAGCAGTACTTC.

The chain couples TRBV6-5 to TRBJ2-1; D remains unclear. The CDR3 has 13 amino acids. Germline lookup yields CDR1 MNHEY and CDR2 SVGAGI. Between the trimmed V and J ends, which lost 6 bases and 7 bases, there was a span of 13 bases. The CDR3 bases are TGTGCCAGCAGACCATTCCTGGCTAATGAGCAGTTCTTC. Translated, it gives CASRPFLANEQFF.